This T cell receptor (beta chain) was profiled in a study of T cell responses to AZD1222 COVID-19 vaccine. Only in-frame clones appear in the TCRdb table, and some are missing; sequencing was by immunoSEQ multiplex PCR. The sample lists 120,000 to 150,000 clones; 82% were seen once. The germline V gene encodes CDR1 KGHSH and CDR2 LQKENI. The CDR3 covers 14 residues. The V and J ends lost 4 bases and 5 bases, in that order; junction bases with no gene match: 6. The TCR originated in an adult in good health. The material was peripheral blood, obtained on day 0 of MenACWY control vaccination. The V call is TRBV18, the J call TRBJ1-1, with 8 positions matching TRBD1. The CDR3 reads CASSLGQGGTEAFF. Written as DNA, the CDR3 is TGTGCCAGCTCACTAGGACAGGGAGGAACTGAAGCTTTCTTT.